This TCR beta chain emerged from a study of cytomegalovirus exposure and HLA in healthy donors. Whole-study findings and limits: Researchers counted around 170 TCR beta chains as cytomegalovirus-associated.

CDR1 and CDR2 from the germline V gene are SNHLY and FYNNEI. The trim removed 5 bases at V and 6 bases at J, leaving 6 bases unmatched. The CDR3 has 13 residues. In regard to this clone: What it recognizes is unknown.

These donors counted as nominally healthy when sampled, but unrecorded immune exposures were likely. The PCR contained 60 Vbeta and 13 Jbeta primers. Assay: immunoSEQ multiplex PCR; the TCRdb copy retains only in-frame clones and omits some. The profile shows 55,000 to 75,000 clones, 70% to 80% of them singletons. The sequencing sample was made of PBMCs. The rearrangement uses TRBV2 and TRBJ1-1; TRBD1 matches at 7 bases. The sequence came from a girl aged 5 to 17 in good health and CMV-seropositive. The CDR3: CASSSDRVAEAFF. For the CDR3, the DNA is TGTGCCAGCAGTTCTGACAGGGTTGCTGAAGCTTTCTTT.